These 23 T cell receptor beta chains were sequenced from one sample in a study of neurological immune-mediated disorders. Time point denoted: longitudinal time-point 2. TCRdb re-called the 5' RACE reads with MiXCR, one entry per CDR3 protein. The table includes approximately 30,000 distinct CDR3 sequences, about 13% detected once. The sample was PBMCs. These receptors were obtained from a woman in her thirties or forties in good health.

This clonotype was observed many times. This chain joins TRBV5-6 and TRBJ1-5; D call uncertain. The V and J ends lost 1 base and 5 bases respectively, with 4 bases between them. The CDR3 extends over 12 amino acids. CDR1 is SGHDT, CDR2 YYEEEE, per germline. The CDR3, as DNA: TGTGCCAGCAGCTTGCAGGATCAGCCCCAGCATTTT. Its protein product is CASSLQDQPQHF.

Many counts were recorded for this clonotype. V usage is TRBV6-2 or TRBV6-3 and J usage is TRBJ1-2; TRBD1 is a possible D gene (5 bases). CDR3 length: 14 amino acids. With 7 bases removed from V and 9 bases from J, the gap between germline ends came to 21 bases. The germline V gene has CDR1 MNHEY and CDR2 SVGEGT. DNA for the CDR3: TGTGCCAGCAACTGGGGGACCGCCACGTCGAGCTACACCTTC. It codes for CASNWGTATSSYTF.

This clonotype has ten or more counts. J is TRBJ1-2 and V is TRBV19, with D maybe TRBD1 (6 bases). CDR1 LNHDA and CDR2 SQIVND come from the germline V gene (reference sequence). V gave up 3 bases and J gave up 7 bases, with 15 bases separating them. There are 14 residues in the CDR3. The CDR3 DNA follows: TGTGCCAGTAGTATTTTCGGCAGGGGTGCTGGCTACACCTTC. This gives the protein CASSIFGRGAGYTF.

This clonotype is labeled as medium-sized. The chain uses TRBV20-1 and TRBJ2-5; 13 bases are a match to TRBD2. V trimming: 6 bases; J trimming: 3 bases; junction bases outside the gene matches: 13. Germline CDR1 reads DFQATT; CDR2 reads SNEGSKA (reference sequence). The CDR3 sequence is 17 residues long. The CDR3: CSAHNPDGTSGEETQYF. The CDR3 nucleotides are TGCAGTGCCCACAATCCGGACGGGACTAGCGGGGAAGAGACCCAGTACTTC.

This clonotype was detected ten times or more. V usage is TRBV6-4 and J usage is TRBJ1-6; D call uncertain. CDR1 and CDR2 from the germline V gene are MRHNA and SNTAGT. V gave up 3 bases and J gave up 8 bases, with 8 bases separating them. CDR3 length: 13 residues. Here the CDR3 DNA reads TGTGCCAGCAGTGAAGAAAGTCATTCACCCCTCCACTTT. It codes for CASSEESHSPLHF.

This clonotype was recorded at least ten times. In DNA, the CDR3 is TGTGCCACCAGCAGGGGCGGGGGCTCTCCTAGCACAGATACGCAGTATTTT. Its translation: CATSRGGGSPSTDTQYF. V gene TRBV15 combines with J gene TRBJ2-3, with a tentative D call TRBD2 (7 bases). The CDR3 is made up of 17 amino acids. Looked up from germline, CDR1 is LNHNV and CDR2 is YYDKDF (reference sequence). Trimming shortened V by 3 bases and J by 0 bases, and 16 bases separated the two germline ends.

At least ten counts were recorded for this clonotype. CDR3 sequence reads: CSAMSLLAGDGGGELFF. The CDR3 DNA reads as TGCAGTGCGATGAGTCTGCTAGCGGGAGATGGGGGCGGGGAGCTGTTTTTT. The chain carries TRBV20-1 and TRBJ2-2, with 10 bases aligning to TRBD2. The junction had 17 bases not matched to a gene; V was cut back by 6 bases and J by 7 bases. This CDR3 comprises 17 residues. Germline CDR1 DFQATT, CDR2 SNEGSKA (reference sequence).

This clonotype has at least ten counts. This chain joins TRBV2 and TRBJ2-1, with 9 positions matching TRBD2. The CDR3 has 16 amino acids. Germline loops: CDR1 SNHLY, CDR2 FYNNEI. With V trimmed by 6 bases and J by 9 bases, 15 bases remained unmatched. CDR3 DNA sequence: TGTGCCAGCAGCCCGGGGGAAGCGGGAGGATGGAGTGAGCAGTTCTTC. The encoded protein is CASSPGEAGGWSEQFF.

This clonotype appeared many times. The CDR3 loop is CSATDVSTGELFF. CDR3 coding DNA: TGCAGTGCCACGGATGTGAGCACCGGGGAGCTGTTTTTT. The chain couples TRBV20-1 to TRBJ2-2; no definite D call. Trimming removed 6 bases at V and 4 bases at J, with 12 bases between. The CDR3 runs 13 residues. Germline loops: CDR1 DFQATT, CDR2 SNEGSKA (reference sequence).

A word on this clonotype: At one of its ends the junction is not consistent with the germline gene, which may arise from a read error. This chain joins TRBV9 and TRBJ1-4; D call uncertain. Germline values: CDR1 SGDLS, CDR2 YYNGEE. This CDR3 is built from 15 residues. The CDR3 sequence: CVSSVGVQATEKLFF. The CDR3 DNA reads TGTGTCAGCAGCGTAGGAGTTCAGGCCACCGAAAAACTGTTTTTT.

This clonotype was detected many times. This chain connects TRBV4-3 to TRBJ2-7, with D perhaps TRBD2 (5 bases). The CDR3 totals 16 residues. Between the trimmed V and J ends, which lost 0 bases and 0 bases, there was a span of 12 bases. From germline, CDR1 is LGHNA and CDR2 YSLEER. The CDR3 nucleotides read TGCGCCAGCAGCCAAGATCGAATCGGAGGCTCCTACGAGCAGTACTTC. Amino acids: CASSQDRIGGSYEQYF.

This clonotype was picked up many times. The chain carries TRBV9 and TRBJ1-2; 7 bases are a match to TRBD1. Looked up from germline, CDR1 is SGDLS and CDR2 is YYNGEE. There are 15 residues in the CDR3. Trimming took 4 bases from V and 8 from J; bases not matched to a gene: 14. Here the CDR3 DNA reads TGTGCCAGCAGCCCGGGCAGCAGGGGGGCTATGGGCTACACCTTC. It yields the protein CASSPGSRGAMGYTF.

This sequence joins TRBV6-5 and TRBJ1-3; 7 bases fit TRBD1. The CDR3 contains 17 residues. Germline V gene sequence: CDR1 MNHEY, CDR2 SVGAGI. The J segment lost 4 bases and the V segment lost 2 bases, leaving 11 bases of the junction unmatched. The CDR3 is CASSYTPPGTEGNTIYF. CDR3 bases: TGTGCCAGCAGTTACACCCCACCCGGGACAGAAGGAAACACCATATATTTT.

This clonotype was found many times. The V and J genes are TRBV7-6 and TRBJ1-1; unclear D gene. The ends were cut back, 6 bases at V and 0 bases at J, with 11 bases in the middle. Looked up from germline, CDR1 is SGHVS and CDR2 is FNYEAQ. This CDR3 is built from 14 residues. CDR3 protein: CASSSLDLNTEAFF. Here the CDR3 DNA reads TGTGCCAGCAGTTCCCTGGACTTGAACACTGAAGCTTTCTTT.

The J gene is TRBJ1-1, the V gene TRBV12-3 or TRBV12-4; no definite D call. The CDR3 runs to 14 residues. With 6 bases removed from V and 3 bases from J, the gap between germline ends came to 14 bases. CDR3 DNA: TGTGCCAGCAGCCCGGGAGGGATTGACACTGAAGCTTTCTTT. Translating gives CASSPGGIDTEAFF.

This clonotype was picked up many times. The V and J genes are TRBV5-6 and TRBJ1-5, with 7 bases identical to TRBD1. The CDR3 is 18 amino acids. Germline CDR1 is SGHDT and CDR2 is YYEEEE. Trimming took 6 bases from V and 7 from J; bases not matched to a gene: 22. The CDR3 here is CASTSKKTGLSFGQPQHF. The CDR3 nucleotides are TGTGCCAGCACTAGCAAGAAGACAGGGCTCAGCTTTGGGCAGCCCCAGCATTTT.

CDR3 DNA sequence: TGTGCCAGCAGCGTTATACTAGGGGAGTACAATGAGCAGTTCTTC. Amino acids: CASSVILGEYNEQFF. This sequence joins TRBV9 and TRBJ2-1; D tentatively reads TRBD1 or TRBD2 (5 bases each). This CDR3 spans 15 amino acids. From germline, CDR1 is SGDLS and CDR2 YYNGEE. The ends were cut back, 2 bases at V and 4 bases at J, with 13 bases in the middle.

There are many counts of this clonotype. V gene TRBV5-1 combines with J gene TRBJ2-7; TRBD2 agrees at 10 bases. The germline CDR1 and CDR2 sequences are SGHRS and YFSETQ. Germline trimming cut 4 bases from V and 2 bases from J; bases unmatched to any gene: 6. This CDR3 is 15 amino acids long. The CDR3 spells CASSPSGSGTYEQYF. In DNA form, the CDR3 reads TGCGCCAGCAGCCCTAGCGGGAGTGGGACCTACGAGCAGTACTTC.

This clonotype was found many times. CDR3 nucleotide sequence: TGTGCCAGCCGGCCGTCGGAGGGCGGAGACCCCTACACTGAAGCTTTCTTT. Translated: CASRPSEGGDPYTEAFF. V is TRBV9 and J is TRBJ1-1; D call uncertain. Trimming pared 7 bases from V and 3 bases from J, leaving 25 bases between. The CDR3 is 17 amino acids. Germline V gives CDR1 SGDLS, CDR2 YYNGEE.

This chain links TRBV5-1 with TRBJ2-3, with D possibly matching TRBD2 (6 bases). V lost 3 bases to trimming and J lost 0 bases, with 17 bases between them. The CDR3 is 17 amino acids. CDR1 and CDR2 from the germline V gene are SGHRS and YFSETQ. The CDR3 coding sequence is TGCGCCAGCAGCTCAGCCCTATCGGGGGATAGCACAGATACGCAGTATTTT. Amino acid sequence: CASSSALSGDSTDTQYF. Using reference TRBV5-1 and TRBJ2-3 for the parts outside the CDR3, the full variable domain is KAGVTQTPRYLIKTRGQQVTLSCSPISGHRSVSWYQQTPGQGLQFLFEYFSETQRNKGNFPGRFSGRQFSNSRSEMNVSTLELGDSALYLCASSSALSGDSTDTQYFGPGTRLTVL.

This clonotype was counted at least ten times. The chain has TRBV2 and TRBJ2-2, with 10 nucleotides matching TRBD2. After removal of 8 bases from V and 2 bases from J, the junction contained 5 bases not matched to a gene. CDR3 length equals 15 residues. The germline gives CDR1 SNHLY, CDR2 FYNNEI. The CDR3 DNA sequence: TGTGCCAGCGGAGGACTAGCGGCCAACACCGGGGAGCTGTTTTTT. Protein: CASGGLAANTGELFF.

This clonotype was seen ten or more times. The chain couples TRBV7-8 to TRBJ2-6; D possibly corresponds to TRBD2 (5 bases). The V and J ends lost 4 bases and 0 bases respectively, with 7 bases between them. The germline gives CDR1 SGHVS, CDR2 FQNEAQ. This CDR3 region has 15 residues. In nucleotides, the CDR3 is TGTGCCAGCAGCTGGACTTTCTCTGGGGCCAACGTCCTGACTTTC. Encoded protein: CASSWTFSGANVLTF.

Note on this clonotype: At one end the junction does not follow the germline gene, possibly because of a read error. This chain links TRBV25-1 with TRBJ1-5; D gene ambiguous. Looked up from germline, CDR1 is MGHDK and CDR2 is SYGVNS. The CDR3 spans 13 residues. The CDR3 here is CASRGIANQPQHF. The CDR3 region has the DNA TGTGCCAGCAGAGGGATAGCCAATCAGCCCCAGCACTTT.